These T cell receptor beta chains were read from a single sample in a study of neurological immune-mediated disorders. TCRdb reprocessed the 5' RACE reads via MiXCR and lists one record per CDR3 protein. The sample lists tens of thousands of distinct CDR3 sequences; about 9% were seen once. Sample: PBMCs. These receptors all stem from a man aged 50-60 years in good health. Both conserved end residues are part of each CDR3. D genes are given only for firm matches. The listing skips clone size in some rows; elsewhere it reads once, few, many or a size class.

v_call,clone_size,j_call,d_call,cdr3_nt,cdr3_aa
TRBV3-1,many,TRBJ2-2,-,TGTGCCAGCAGCCCGACGTCAGACCCCAGTGGGGAGCTGTTTTTT,CASSPTSDPSGELFF
TRBV28,many,TRBJ2-3,TRBD2,TGTGCCAGCAGTTTGACCCTAGCGGGGGGCACAGATACGCAGTATTTT,CASSLTLAGGTDTQYF
TRBV12-3/TRBV12-4,many,TRBJ1-2,-,TGTGCCAGCGGTCGGGCGTCGGGCTACACCTTC,CASGRASGYTF
TRBV5-1,many,TRBJ2-7,TRBD2,TGCGCCAGCAGCTTGGGTACTAGCGGGGCTTTATACGAGCAGTACTTC,CASSLGTSGALYEQYF
TRBV3-1,many,TRBJ1-2,-,TGTGCCAGCAGCCAAGAAGGCTCCGGGACGGCTATGTACTATGGCTACACCTTC,CASSQEGSGTAMYYGYTF
TRBV20-1,many,TRBJ1-4,-,TGCAGTGCTAGGCCACAGCCTAATGAAAAACTGTTTTTT,CSARPQPNEKLFF
TRBV12-3/TRBV12-4,many,TRBJ2-3,TRBD2,TGTGCCAGCAGTTCCCTAGCGGGAGCGGAAGATACGCAGTATTTT,CASSSLAGAEDTQYF
TRBV12-3/TRBV12-4,once,TRBJ2-1,TRBD2,TGTGCCAGCAACCCGACTAGCGGGGGAGCTCACAATGAGCAGTTCTTC,CASNPTSGGAHNEQFF
TRBV11-2,many,TRBJ2-5,-,TGTGCCAGCAGCTTAGGGACCATAGGCCAGATTGAGACCCAGTACTTC,CASSLGTIGQIETQYF
TRBV2,many,TRBJ1-5,-,TGTGCCAGCAGTGATTCCCCGAGGGGCAATCAGCCCCAGCATTTT,CASSDSPRGNQPQHF
TRBV5-1,-,TRBJ2-7,TRBD2,TGCGCCAGCAGCTTGGACGCTAGCGGGGGACCCACTTACGAGCAGTGCTTC,CASSLDASGGPTYEQCF
TRBV7-8,many,TRBJ2-7,-,TGTGCCAGCAGCCACCGCGGGACACCGTCTAGGGGAAACTACGAGCAGTACTTC,CASSHRGTPSRGNYEQYF
TRBV5-1,many,TRBJ2-3,-,TGCGCCAGCAGCACCCGCGGGGTGGGGCGCACAGATACGCAGTATTTT,CASSTRGVGRTDTQYF
TRBV28,many,TRBJ2-7,TRBD1,TGTGCCAGCAGTGAAAACCCTTGGACAGGCAGGAACGAGCAGTACTTC,CASSENPWTGRNEQYF
TRBV5-1,-,TRBJ2-7,TRBD1,TGCGCCAGCCAAAGGGGGGGACAGGGCTCCTACGAGCAGTACTTC,CASQRGGQGSYEQYF
TRBV6-5,many,TRBJ1-1,TRBD1,TGTGCCAGCAGTTACGAGCAGGGGGTTTTGGCTTTCTTT,CASSYEQGVLAFF
TRBV7-2,-,TRBJ2-3,TRBD2,TGTGCCAGCAGCCTGGAACTAGCGGGTAAAGCTAGCACAGATACGCAGTATTTT,CASSLELAGKASTDTQYF
TRBV7-9,once,TRBJ1-1,-,TGTGCCAGCAGCGGACGGAACATGAACACTGAAGCTTTCTTT,CASSGRNMNTEAFF
TRBV5-1,many,TRBJ1-6,TRBD1,TGCGCCAGCAGCTTGGCGTCGACAGGGTACTCACCCCTCCACTTT,CASSLASTGYSPLHF
TRBV5-1,many,TRBJ2-1,TRBD1,TGCGCCAGCAGCCCCGGGACACAGGGGGTGTCCTACAATGAGCAGTTCTTC,CASSPGTQGVSYNEQFF
TRBV5-1,many,TRBJ1-1,TRBD1,TGCGCCAGCAGCCCCCGTTTGAGACAGGGCGTCACTGAAGCTTTCTTT,CASSPRLRQGVTEAFF
TRBV5-6,many,TRBJ2-1,-,TGTGCCAGCACCCTCCAGGGGCTCACGGGTGAGCAGTTCTTC,CASTLQGLTGEQFF
TRBV28,-,TRBJ1-4,TRBD1,TGTGCCAGCAGTTTATGGTCCGGGACAGAAAATGAAAAACTGTTTTTT,CASSLWSGTENEKLFF
TRBV4-2,-,TRBJ2-3,-,TGTTCCAGCAGCCAACCACAGGTATCCACAGATACGCAGTATTTT,CSSSQPQVSTDTQYF
TRBV5-1,many,TRBJ2-4,-,TGCGCCAGCAGCTCCGATCGGGGGTTAGCCAAAAACATTCAGTACTTC,CASSSDRGLAKNIQYF
TRBV3-1,many,TRBJ1-5,-,TGTGCCAGCAGCCAAGAGGGGACACAATATAGCAATCAGCCCCAGCATTTT,CASSQEGTQYSNQPQHF
TRBV20-1,-,TRBJ1-2,-,TGCAGTGCTAGAGATAGGACTAACTATGGCTACACCTTC,CSARDRTNYGYTF
TRBV12-3/TRBV12-4,many,TRBJ2-4,TRBD2,TGTGCCAGCAGTCCTACTAGCGGAAAAAACATTCAGTACTTC,CASSPTSGKNIQYF
TRBV7-9,-,TRBJ1-1,TRBD1,TGTGCCAGCAGCTTAGCAACAGGGGAGGACACTGAAGCTTTCTTT,CASSLATGEDTEAFF
TRBV4-1,many,TRBJ2-5,-,TGCGCCAGCAGCCAAGTCGCAGGGCAAGAGACCCAGTACTTC,CASSQVAGQETQYF
TRBV20-1,many,TRBJ1-5,-,TGCAGTGCTAGAGCGGGGTTTAGCAATCAGCCCCAGCATTTT,CSARAGFSNQPQHF
TRBV12-3/TRBV12-4,-,TRBJ2-3,TRBD2,TGTGCCAGCAGTCGCCGGGGGGGAAACACAGATACGCAGTATTTT,CASSRRGGNTDTQYF
TRBV13,many,TRBJ2-7,TRBD2,TGTGCCAGCAGCATAAGGCCGGGACTAGCGGGGTACGAGCAGTACTTC,CASSIRPGLAGYEQYF
TRBV7-2,few,TRBJ1-4,TRBD1,TGTGCCAGCAGCCCAGGGGGGGGCAGGGAAAAACTGTTTTTT,CASSPGGGREKLFF
TRBV28,many,TRBJ2-4,TRBD2,TGTGCCAGCAGCCCCGACTATGACGGGAGGGCCAAAAACATTCAGTACTTC,CASSPDYDGRAKNIQYF
TRBV4-2,many,TRBJ2-1,-,TGTGCCAGCAGCCAAGCCTCCGACGGGTCTTTAAACCAGTTCTTC,CASSQASDGSLNQFF
TRBV5-1,many,TRBJ2-5,-,TGCGCCAGCAGCTTGGCCTTTGTAGGAGAGACCCAGTACTTC,CASSLAFVGETQYF
TRBV3-1,many,TRBJ2-2,TRBD1,TGTGCCAGCAGCCATACGGACAGGGGTACCGGGGAGCTGTTTTTT,CASSHTDRGTGELFF
TRBV10-3,many,TRBJ2-3,-,TGTGCCATCAGTGGATTGCCGGGGGGCACAGATACGCAGTATTTT,CAISGLPGGTDTQYF
TRBV25-1,many,TRBJ1-5,-,TGTGCCAGCAGTGATTGGGGGGAACCTCAGGGGACCCAGCATTTT,CASSDWGEPQGTQHF
TRBV3-2,many,TRBJ1-6,-,TGTGCCAGCAGCCAAGACCCTGGACAGGGGGCTTGGTCACCCCTCCACTTT,CASSQDPGQGAWSPLHF
TRBV6-5,many,TRBJ1-2,-,TGTGCCAGCAGTTACTCCCCCGGGGGGGGAGAGAGGGGCTACACCTTC,CASSYSPGGGERGYTF
TRBV7-2,many,TRBJ1-4,-,TGTGCCAGCAGCGGAGGGAGGGAGTGGGAAAAACTGTTTTTT,CASSGGREWEKLFF
TRBV3-1,many,TRBJ1-2,TRBD1,TGTGCCAGCAGCCCGAAAGTGAAAGAGGGGGCGCGAGGCTACACCTTC,CASSPKVKEGARGYTF
TRBV7-2,many,TRBJ1-6,-,TGTGCCAGCAGCTCGCCTTCGTCACCCCTCCACTTT,CASSSPSSPLHF
TRBV5-1,many,TRBJ2-5,TRBD1,TGCGCCAGCAGCTTCGCCGGGACAGGGAAAGAGACCCAGTACTTC,CASSFAGTGKETQYF
TRBV7-8,many,TRBJ2-2,-,TGTGCCAGCAGCTTAGTCCCCCAAGCGAACACCGGGGAGCTGTTTTTT,CASSLVPQANTGELFF
TRBV5-1,many,TRBJ1-1,-,TGCGCCAGCAGCTTCGGGGGCTTCGATCCCATGAACACTGAAGCTTTCTTT,CASSFGGFDPMNTEAFF
TRBV10-3,many,TRBJ1-3,TRBD1,TGTGCCATCAGTGGGGACAGTGGAGATCGGGCCATATATTTT,CAISGDSGDRAIYF
TRBV6-2/TRBV6-3,many,TRBJ1-5,-,TGTGCCAGCAAAAGGGGGGATTTACATCCCCAGCATTTT,CASKRGDLHPQHF
TRBV20-1,many,TRBJ1-2,-,TGCAGTGCCCAGGGTCTCCTAGACTATGGCTACACCTTC,CSAQGLLDYGYTF
TRBV5-1,many,TRBJ2-1,-,TGCGCCAGCAGCCAGGGTTTACAGGGCAATGAGCAGTTCTTC,CASSQGLQGNEQFF
TRBV5-1,-,TRBJ2-2,TRBD1,TGCGTCAGCAGCCCTGGAGGGACAGGACACACCCGGGAGCTGTTTTTT,CVSSPGGTGHTRELFF
TRBV20-1,many,TRBJ1-1,-,TGCAGTGCTAGTACGGTCTCCAACACTGAAGCTTTCTTT,CSASTVSNTEAFF
TRBV2,many,TRBJ2-7,-,TGTGCCAGCAGTCGGGGGCCTGCCTACGAGCAGTACTTC,CASSRGPAYEQYF